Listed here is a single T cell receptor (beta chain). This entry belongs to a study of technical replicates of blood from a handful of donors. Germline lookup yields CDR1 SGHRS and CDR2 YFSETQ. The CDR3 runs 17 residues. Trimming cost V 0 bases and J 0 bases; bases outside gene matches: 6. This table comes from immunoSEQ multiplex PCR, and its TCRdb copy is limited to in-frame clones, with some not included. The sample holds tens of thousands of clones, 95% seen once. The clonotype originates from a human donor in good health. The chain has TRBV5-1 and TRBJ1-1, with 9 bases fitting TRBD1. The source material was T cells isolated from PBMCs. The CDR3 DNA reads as TGCGCCAGCAGCTTGGGGGACAGGGCAACCATGAACACTGAAGCTTTCTTT. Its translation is CASSLGDRATMNTEAFF.